Below, one T cell receptor beta chain is given with its context. Its cognate antigen is unknown. RNA transcripts were the template for amplifying TCR beta CDR3 regions. The TCR CDR3 was amplified in a first-round RT-PCR using the HTBI primer set. A single record per CDR3 protein comes from TCRdb applying MiXCR to the multiplex PCR reads. This sample has tens of thousands of distinct CDR3 sequences, with approximately 50% found just once. Trimming took off 3 bases at V and 4 bases at J, with 15 bases between the two ends. The CDR3 length is 15 residues. In germline, CDR1 is LNHNV, CDR2 YYDKDF (reference sequence). This sample was taken from a study of T cells in Graves' hyperthyroidism and ophthalmopathy. Study-level points and caveats: Stable hyperthyroidism and ophthalmopathy were separated using 13 V-J signatures.

Sequenced sample: peripheral blood or thyroid tissue (not recorded which). The TCR originated in a man younger than 35 with Graves' hyperthyroidism. The chain is built from TRBV15 and TRBJ1-1; no reliable D call. The DNA of the CDR3 is TGTGCCACCAGCAGTGCAGCGTGGGGTAGCACTGAAGCTTTCTTT. It specifies CATSSAAWGSTEAFF.